This TCR beta chain was retrieved from a study of T cells in Graves' hyperthyroidism and ophthalmopathy. This CDR3 contains 14 residues. V lost 9 bases and J lost 6; bases outside the gene matches: 11. Looked up from germline, CDR1 is SNHLY and CDR2 is FYNNEI. Amplification of TCR beta CDR3 regions used RNA as the template. The primer set for the first-round RT-PCR of the TCR CDR3 was HTBI. One entry per CDR3 protein, called by TCRdb with MiXCR from the multiplex PCR reads. This table holds hundreds of thousands of distinct CDR3 sequences, roughly 50% found once. The sample consisted of peripheral blood or thyroid tissue (not recorded which). The J gene is TRBJ1-5, the V gene TRBV2, with 7 bases identical to TRBD1. The receptor was derived from a woman aged 18 to 35 with Graves' hyperthyroidism. CDR3 sequence: CASWDDRESQPQHF. The CDR3 coding sequence is TGTGCCAGTTGGGACGACAGGGAAAGTCAGCCCCAGCATTTT.